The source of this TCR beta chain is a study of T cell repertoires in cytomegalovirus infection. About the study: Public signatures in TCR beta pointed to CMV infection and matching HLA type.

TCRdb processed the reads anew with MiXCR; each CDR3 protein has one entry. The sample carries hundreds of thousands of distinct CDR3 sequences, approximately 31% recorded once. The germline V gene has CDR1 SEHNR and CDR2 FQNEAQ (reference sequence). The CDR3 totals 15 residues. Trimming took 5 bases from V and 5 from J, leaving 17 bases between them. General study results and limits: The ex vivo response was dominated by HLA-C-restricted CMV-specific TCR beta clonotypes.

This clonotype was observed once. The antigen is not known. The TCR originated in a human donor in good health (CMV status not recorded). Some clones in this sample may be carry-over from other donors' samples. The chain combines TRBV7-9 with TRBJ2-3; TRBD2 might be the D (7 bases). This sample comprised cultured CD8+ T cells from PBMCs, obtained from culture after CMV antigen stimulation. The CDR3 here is CASSDPWGGQDTQYF. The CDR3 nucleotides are TGTGCCAGCAGCGACCCTTGGGGGGGCCAAGATACGCAGTATTTT.